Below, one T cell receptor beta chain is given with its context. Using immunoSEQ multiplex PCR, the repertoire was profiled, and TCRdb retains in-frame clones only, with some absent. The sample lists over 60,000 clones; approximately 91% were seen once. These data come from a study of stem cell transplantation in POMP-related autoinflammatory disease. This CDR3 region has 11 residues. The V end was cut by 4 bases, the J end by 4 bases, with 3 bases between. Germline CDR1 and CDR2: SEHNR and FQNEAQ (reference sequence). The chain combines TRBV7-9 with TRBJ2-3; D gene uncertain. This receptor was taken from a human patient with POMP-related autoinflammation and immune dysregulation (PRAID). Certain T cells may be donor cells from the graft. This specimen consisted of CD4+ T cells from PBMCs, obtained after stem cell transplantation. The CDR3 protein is CASSSPDTQYF. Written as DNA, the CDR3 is TGTGCCAGCAGCTCGCCAGATACGCAGTATTTT.